These 5 T cell receptor beta chains originate from one sample sequenced in a study of T cells in Graves' hyperthyroidism and ophthalmopathy. Amplification of TCR beta CDR3 regions was performed using RNA transcripts as template. In the first-round RT-PCR of the TCR CDR3, the HTBI primer set was used. One entry per CDR3 protein results from TCRdb running MiXCR on the multiplex PCR reads. The sample has around 720,000 distinct CDR3 sequences, roughly a third seen once; the top ten hold approximately 31%. Sample: blood. Receptors were obtained from a woman between 35 and 50 years old with Graves' hyperthyroidism.

The table lists this clonotype with many counts. The chain has TRBV15 and TRBJ1-2; D gene unclear. Looked up from germline, CDR1 is LNHNV and CDR2 is YYDKDF (reference sequence). Deletions cut 4 bases from V and 0 bases from J, with 6 bases between. CDR3 length equals 13 residues. The CDR3 reads CATSIGANYGYTF. DNA of the CDR3: TGTGCCACCAGCATTGGGGCTAACTATGGCTACACCTTC. Supplemented by reference TRBV15 and TRBJ1-2, the full variable domain reads DAMVIQNPRYQVTQFGKPVTLSCSQTLNHNVMYWYQQKSSQAPKLLFHYYDKDFNNEADTPDNFQSRRPNTSFCFLDIRSPGLGDTAMYLCATSIGANYGYTFGSGTRLTVV.

This chain joins TRBV6-5 and TRBJ1-3, with D unresolved. The germline V gene has CDR1 MNHEY and CDR2 SVGAGI. With 0 bases removed from V and 4 bases from J, the gap between germline ends came to 7 bases. The CDR3 consists of 14 residues. CDR3 amino acids: CASSYSELGNTIYF. CDR3 in DNA: TGTGCCAGCAGTTACTCGGAGTTGGGAAACACCATATATTTT.

To note about this clonotype: Because the CDR3's place on the DNA is in doubt, the DNA is left out and the CDR3 is given as listed by TCRdb. This chain links TRBV6-5 with TRBJ1-3; the table gives TRBD1 as D, unverified against the DNA. The germline V gene encodes CDR1 MNHEY and CDR2 SVGAGI. The CDR3 region is 16 residues in length, termini included. The CDR3 region is CASSSSGHLSGNTIYF.

The chain recombines TRBV5-6 with TRBJ1-5, with D possibly being TRBD1 (5 bases). The CDR3 has 16 amino acids. The V gene's germline CDR1 is SGHDT and CDR2 YYEEEE. The V end was cut by 3 bases, the J end by 0 bases, with 13 bases between. Here the CDR3 DNA reads TGTGCCAGCAGCTCGGGACGGGCCAATAGCAATCAGCCCCAGCATTTT. Encoded protein: CASSSGRANSNQPQHF.

This clonotype was counted many times. J is TRBJ2-7 and V is TRBV11-2; D is possibly TRBD1 (6 bases). The CDR3 consists of 16 residues. V shed 1 base and J shed 0 bases, with 13 bases lying between them. Germline V lookup: CDR1 SGHAT, CDR2 FQNNGV. The CDR3 sequence: CASSLGEQGLSYEQYF. The DNA of the CDR3 is TGTGCCAGCAGCTTAGGGGAGCAGGGGCTCTCCTACGAGCAGTACTTC.